These 18 T cell receptor beta chains originate from one sample sequenced in a study of blood T cells in healthy people across ages. The second PCR ran roughly 6 to 11 cycles with a sample-barcoded 5' primer and J-beta primers. One entry per CDR3 protein, called by TCRdb with MiXCR from the 5' RACE reads. Of 700,000 to 900,000 distinct CDR3 sequences in the sample, approximately 24% were seen once. These data also formed part of another study, on T cells of mothers and their children.

The source material was blood. The receptors come from a boy aged 5 to 17 in good health.

V and J are TRBV20-1 and TRBJ2-5; possible D gene TRBD1, 5 bases. TRBJ2-7 explains the end of the DNA better; the J call may be wrong. Germline V CDR1 and CDR2: DFQATT, SNEGSKA (reference sequence). CDR3 size: 14 residues. The DNA for the CDR3 is TGCAGTGCTAGACTTCCACAGGATTCCTACGAGCAGTACTTC. It specifies CSARLPQDSYEQYF.

CDR3 nucleotide sequence: TGTGCCAGCAGCCGAGGAGGGGGCCTCGCTGAAGCTTTCTTT. Translated, it gives CASSRGGGLAEAFF. The chain uses TRBV7-9 and TRBJ1-1; 7 bases line up with TRBD1. The length of the CDR3 is 14 residues. Per germline, CDR1 SEHNR and CDR2 FQNEAQ (reference sequence). Trimming at V came to 5 bases and at J to 6 bases, leaving 9 bases not matched to a gene.

The rearrangement uses TRBV20-1 and TRBJ1-6, with D uncertain. The CDR3 spans 17 residues. Trimming cost V 4 bases and J 1 base, with 17 bases left between them. Germline V gene data show CDR1 as DFQATT and CDR2 as SNEGSKA (reference sequence). The CDR3 coding sequence is TGCAGTGCTACGGAGACGGAGACTCGGTCCTATAATTCACCCCTCCACTTT. The encoded protein is CSATETETRSYNSPLHF.

This chain joins TRBV5-1 and TRBJ2-3; 9 bases map to TRBD1. V lost 5 bases and J lost 5; bases outside the gene matches: 9. The germline V gene has CDR1 SGHRS and CDR2 YFSETQ. This CDR3 is built from 15 residues. CDR3 in amino acids: CASSVGTGRLDTQYF. CDR3 in DNA: TGCGCCAGCAGTGTCGGGACAGGGAGATTAGATACGCAGTATTTT. The full variable domain, with the rest looked up from reference TRBV5-1 and TRBJ2-3, is KAGVTQTPRYLIKTRGQQVTLSCSPISGHRSVSWYQQTPGQGLQFLFEYFSETQRNKGNFPGRFSGRQFSNSRSEMNVSTLELGDSALYLCASSVGTGRLDTQYFGPGTRLTVL.

This clonotype was observed a few times. V is TRBV29-1 and J is TRBJ2-5, with D perhaps given as TRBD1 or TRBD2 (5 bases each). Germline CDR1 is SQVTM and CDR2 is ANQGSEA. The CDR3 spans 13 residues. V dropped 8 bases and J dropped 7 bases, with 20 bases sitting between them. CDR3 DNA sequence: TGCAGCCTGAGGGACGGAGCCTATGGGACCCAGTACTTC. It yields the protein CSLRDGAYGTQYF.

The chain carries TRBV27 and TRBJ2-3, with a weak D call TRBD2 (5 bases). Per germline, CDR1 MNHEY and CDR2 SMNVEV (reference sequence). V dropped 4 bases and J dropped 3 bases, with 14 bases sitting between them. This CDR3 region has 15 residues. The CDR3 sequence is CASSSSQDSTDTQYF. CDR3 nucleotides: TGTGCCAGCAGTTCGTCTCAGGACTCGACAGATACGCAGTATTTT.

The CDR3 sequence: CASSPRTGNNEKLFF. The CDR3 nucleotides are TGTGCCAGCAGCCCCAGGACAGGGAATAATGAAAAACTGTTTTTT. V is TRBV7-2 and J is TRBJ1-4; 8 nucleotides match TRBD1. The CDR3 spans 15 residues. Germline V CDR1 and CDR2: SGHTA, FQGNSA. The V and J ends lost 5 bases and 4 bases, in that order; junction bases with no gene match: 6.

This clonotype was found a few times. The chain is built from TRBV6-1 and TRBJ1-1; maybe TRBD1 (5 bases). Germline assignment: CDR1 MNHNS and CDR2 SASEGT. There are 15 residues in the CDR3. The germline V and J ends were trimmed by 2 bases and 0 bases, with 10 bases remaining between them. CDR3 sequence reads: CASSERRGLNTEAFF. In nucleotides, the CDR3 is TGTGCCAGCAGTGAAAGGAGGGGCTTGAACACTGAAGCTTTCTTT.

DNA for the CDR3: TGCAGTGCTAGTGACCGGGACGTACAAGAGACCCAGTACTTC. Protein sequence: CSASDRDVQETQYF. This chain links TRBV20-1 with TRBJ2-5, with D perhaps assigned TRBD1 or TRBD2 (5 bases each). The CDR3 sequence is 14 residues long. Trimming left V 3 bases short and J 2 bases short, with 13 bases between. Germline V gene data show CDR1 as DFQATT and CDR2 as SNEGSKA (reference sequence).

The CDR3 here is CASSLFGVSNQPQHF. CDR3 bases: TGTGCCAGCAGCTTGTTCGGGGTTAGCAATCAGCCCCAGCATTTT. The rearrangement joins TRBV5-8 to TRBJ1-5; the D is unclear. This CDR3 spans 15 amino acids. Trimming took 1 base from V and 0 from J, leaving 8 bases between them. Germline V CDR1 and CDR2: SGHTS, YDEGEE.

This clonotype has at least ten counts. The V call is TRBV30, the J call TRBJ2-1, with D possibly matching TRBD2 (6 bases). The germline V and J ends were trimmed by 1 base and 5 bases, with 15 bases remaining between them. Per the germline V gene, CDR1 is GTSNPN and CDR2 is SVGIG (reference sequence). The CDR3 totals 15 residues. CDR3 DNA: TGTGCCTGGAGTGGTGGAGGGTCCCTCAACAATGAGCAGTTCTTC. It encodes CAWSGGGSLNNEQFF.

The rearrangement joins TRBV20-1 to TRBJ2-2; D unresolved. The CDR3 sequence is 16 residues long. The V end lost 2 bases, the J end lost 0 bases, and 13 bases lay between the germline ends. Per germline, CDR1 DFQATT and CDR2 SNEGSKA (reference sequence). This chain's CDR3 is CSARYPGTPNTGELFF. For the CDR3, the DNA is TGCAGTGCTAGATATCCCGGTACACCGAACACCGGGGAGCTGTTTTTT.

V and J are TRBV10-3 and TRBJ2-1; TRBD2 aligns across 7 bases. Per germline, CDR1 ENHRY and CDR2 SYGVKD. This CDR3 region has 13 residues. J lost 5 bases, V lost 6 bases, and 4 bases had no gene match. The CDR3 DNA follows: TGTGCCATCAGCCGGGAGGACGACAATGAGCAGTTCTTC. Its protein product is CAISREDDNEQFF.

This clonotype was recorded once. This chain uses TRBV5-1 with TRBJ1-2; no firm D call. The germline V gene has CDR1 SGHRS and CDR2 YFSETQ. Trimming took 5 bases from V and 1 from J, leaving 6 bases between them. This CDR3 spans 12 amino acids. As DNA, the CDR3 is TGCGCCAGCAGGGCGGATAACTATGGCTACACCTTC. It specifies CASRADNYGYTF.

This clonotype appeared a few times. The chain recombines TRBV6-1 with TRBJ2-5, with TRBD1 identical over 8 bases. The J call may be mistaken, given a closer DNA end match to TRBJ2-1. Germline V CDR1 and CDR2: MNHNS, SASEGT. The CDR3 runs 16 residues. Here the CDR3 reads CASTAQSDRVDNEQFF. The CDR3 DNA sequence: TGTGCCAGCACTGCCCAGTCGGACAGGGTTGACAATGAGCAGTTCTTC.

The rearrangement uses TRBV29-1 and TRBJ1-4; 10 nucleotides agree with TRBD1. The germline CDR1 and CDR2 sequences are SQVTM and ANQGSEA. The CDR3 has 13 residues. V was pared by 6 bases and J by 7 bases, with 5 bases of the junction left unmatched. The CDR3 spells CSVRTGGSEKLFF. CDR3 nucleotide sequence: TGCAGCGTCCGGACAGGGGGAAGTGAAAAACTGTTTTTT.

This clonotype has only a few counts. The rearrangement joins TRBV20-1 to TRBJ2-4; 7 nucleotides line up with TRBD2. J gave up 8 bases and V 0 bases, and 4 bases lay outside the gene matches. This CDR3 is built from 13 residues. Germline V gives CDR1 DFQATT, CDR2 SNEGSKA (reference sequence). CDR3 sequence: CSARDVLADIQYF. Here the CDR3 DNA reads TGCAGTGCTAGAGATGTGCTAGCGGACATTCAGTACTTC.

The genes are TRBV20-1 and TRBJ1-2; D unresolved. The CDR3 is made up of 11 amino acids. The V gene's germline CDR1 is DFQATT and CDR2 SNEGSKA (reference sequence). Trimming took off 5 bases at V and 4 bases at J, with 8 bases between the two ends. The CDR3 sequence is CSAPFSYGYTF. CDR3 nucleotide sequence: TGCAGTGCTCCCTTTTCCTATGGCTACACCTTC.